This T cell receptor beta chain was retrieved from a study of T cell responses to AZD1222 COVID-19 vaccine (dated by TCRdb to 2020 to 2023). Broadly, across the study: AZD1222 recipients whose second dose came at about 4 weeks and those whose second dose came at about 12 weeks were combined into one group, since spike-specific TCR depth and breadth did not differ between the two schedules. TCR sequencing covered some 240 trial participants: 200 to 220 given two doses of AZD1222 and 26 given two doses of MenACWY control vaccine. Trial participants were enrolled into age subgroups of 18-55, 56-69 and 70-plus years, which contained roughly 140, 27 and 60 TCR-sequenced participants, respectively.

The CDR3 regions of human TCRbeta chains were subjected to immunosequencing. From the authors' description of their analysis: TCRs in the repertoires were matched against a reference library of SARS-CoV-2-specific TCRs that had been generated with the MIRA antigen-specificity platform. Breadth meant the fraction of unique TCRs that were SARS-CoV-2-associated, whereas depth meant the fraction of total T cells that were SARS-CoV-2-associated. Using the MIRA data, each spike-specific TCR was mapped to the spike region that the TCR reacts to and placed in a CD4 or CD8 class. Log10-transformed breadth and depth values were compared by one-way ANOVA with Sidak's multiple comparisons tests. TCRdb took over this immuneACCESS table, retaining in-frame rearrangements with V and J assigned. Such tables are incomplete; in checked studies, under half of the missing clones stem from an unresolved V gene, and the remainder is unexplained. Clonal size and the V and J genes are those of that table, whereas D and trimming came from the DNA. This sample lists some 120,000 clones; approximately 83% were detected once. The ten biggest clones cover about 9.7% of the sample.

About this clone: Its cognate antigen has yet to be identified. No qualities accompany the bases; no much larger clone lies one base away.

The time point tag for this specimen amounts to: baseline before first vaccination. Vaccinee samples came from UK trials COV001 and COV002, including a single-blind randomized controlled phase 2/3 trial of AZD1222 (ChAdOx1 nCoV-19) in healthy adults. For TCRbeta chain sequencing, PBMC samples were collected from trial participants at day 0 and at day 28 after the second dose. Broader findings and caveats from the paper: Reportedly, almost half of the unique spike-specific TCRs recognized epitopes lying outside the regions that are mutated in the B.1.351 and B.1.1.7 variants. Because no day 14 peak-response samples were available, repertoires were characterized only after the peak T cell response. Participants were mostly white British and included more females than males, and it was suggested by the authors that clonal diversity may have been underestimated. A significant rise in spike-specific TCR breadth and depth was observed after two AZD1222 doses relative to day 0 and relative to MenACWY recipients. In the small 56-69-year group, the increase in depth fell short of significance, most likely because of low power. Conclusions about previously exposed vaccinees are limited because only six or seven AZD1222 recipients were SARS-CoV-2 seropositive at baseline. CD4 TCRs associated with the vaccine covered the entire spike protein, and the dominant responses were in regions 160-218 and 743-854.

CDR1 and CDR2 were assigned from the germline V gene as WSHSY and SAAADI. V is clipped by 0 bases and J by 7 bases, and the sequence between their germline boundaries is 24 bases long. From the cysteine up to the phenylalanine, the CDR3 has a length of 18 residues. The sequence is cut down to CDR3 DNA, 54 bases in frame from base 1. The chain is encoded by TRBV10-2 joined to TRBJ1-2, with TRBD1 tentatively as D gene (5 bases match). The TCR sequence derives from an adult in good health. Source: peripheral blood, taken on day 0 of AZD1222 vaccination. This receptor carries the CDR3 CASSESKGRVRVVGGYTF. Here is the DNA: TGCGCCAGCAGTGAGTCTAAAGGCAGGGTCCGAGTAGTGGGTGGCTACACCTTC.